These T cell receptor beta chains were read from a single sample in a study of CD8+CD57+ T cells in acquired aplastic anemia. MiXCR, applied by TCRdb to the reads, yields one record per CDR3 protein. The sample holds approximately 220,000 distinct CDR3 sequences, around 46% seen once. The source material was sorted CD4+, CD8+, or CD8+CD57+ T cells (not recorded which) from PBMCs. These receptors came from a human donor with aplastic anemia. Both conserved end residues are part of each CDR3. A D gene is named only where the DNA matches it firmly. Clone size, where shown, is once, few, many, or a class for clones that have expanded.

>TRBJ1-1|NA|once|TRBV2
TGTGCCAGCAGTTTAAGGGTAGCGGGGGGGTTGAACTCTGAAGCTTTCTTT
CASSLRVAGGLNSEAFF
>TRBJ1-2|NA|NA|TRBV20-1
TGCAGTGCTAGCTTCAGGGGTGGCTACACCTTC
CSASFRGGYTF
>TRBJ2-3|TRBD2|many|TRBV7-2
TGTGCCAGCAGCCCTCTAGCGGGGGGCCCAGATACGCAGTATTTT
CASSPLAGGPDTQYF
>TRBJ2-1|NA|NA|TRBV24-1
TGTGCCACCAGTGACTCCGGGGCATACAATGAGCAGTTCTTC
CATSDSGAYNEQFF
>TRBJ1-6|NA|few|TRBV7-9
TGTGCCAGCAGCTTAGCAGGGATTTCACCCCTCCACTTT
CASSLAGISPLHF
>TRBJ2-3|NA|NA|TRBV6-2/TRBV6-3
TGTGCCAGCAAAGAGGTAGCCCGGTTGGATACGCAGTATTTT
CASKEVARLDTQYF
>TRBJ2-5|NA|NA|TRBV9
TGTGCCAGCAGCGTAGTGGGCTTAACACAAGAGACCCAGTACTTC
CASSVVGLTQETQYF
>TRBJ2-1|TRBD1|many|TRBV20-1
TGCAGTGCTAGTGGGTCCGACAGGGCCTTCAACAATGAGCAGTTCTTC
CSASGSDRAFNNEQFF
>TRBJ1-1|NA|NA|TRBV9
TGTGCCAGCAGTTACGACTTGGCAGACGGTATGAACACTGAAGCTTTCTTT
CASSYDLADGMNTEAFF
>TRBJ1-1|TRBD1|NA|TRBV19
TGTGCCAGTAGTATGAAGGGACAGAAGAACACTGAAGCTTTCTTT
CASSMKGQKNTEAFF
>TRBJ2-3|TRBD2|NA|TRBV7-9
TGTGCCAGCAGCTTTCAAAGAAGCGGGGGGAGCGATGAGCAGTATTTT
CASSFQRSGGSDEQYF
>TRBJ2-3|TRBD1|few|TRBV15
TGTGCCACCAGCAGGGGACAGGGCCCAGATACGCAGTATTTT
CATSRGQGPDTQYF
>TRBJ2-7|TRBD1|many|TRBV4-1
TGCGCCAGCAGCCAAGATTTGGGACAGATCTACGAGCAGTACTTC
CASSQDLGQIYEQYF
>TRBJ1-1|NA|many|TRBV7-2
TGTGCCAGCTCGCGGGGGCCTGGGAACACTGAAGCTTTCTTT
CASSRGPGNTEAFF
>TRBJ1-1|NA|NA|TRBV12-3/TRBV12-4
TGTGCCAGCAGCCCGCAGGGGTCGAACACTGAAGCTTTCTTT
CASSPQGSNTEAFF
>TRBJ1-2|NA|NA|TRBV20-1
TGCAGTGCTAGCCGGTCGACGGTTGGCTACACCTTC
CSASRSTVGYTF
>TRBJ2-7|NA|many|TRBV16
TGTGCCAGCAGCCAAGGAAACAGGGAAAGGAAGAACGAGCAGTACTTC
CASSQGNRERKNEQYF
>TRBJ2-7|NA|NA|TRBV15
TGTGCCACCAGCAGAGATCGGGATCGTCGGGACGAGCAGTACTTC
CATSRDRDRRDEQYF
>TRBJ2-3|TRBD1|NA|TRBV7-8
TGTGCCAGCAGTTCCCATGGACAGGGACGAGATGCGCAGTATTTT
CASSSHGQGRDAQYF
>TRBJ1-1|NA|once|TRBV20-1
TGCAGTGCTAGAGATTTGGGTGAAGCTTTCTTT
CSARDLGEAFF
>TRBJ1-5|NA|few|TRBV15
TGTGCCACCAGCAGACCCGGGACCAACAATCAGCCCCAGCATTTT
CATSRPGTNNQPQHF
>TRBJ2-5|TRBD2|many|TRBV20-1
TGCAGTGCTAACTCGGGGACTAGCGGCCAAGAGACCCAGTACTTC
CSANSGTSGQETQYF
>TRBJ1-5|NA|few|TRBV6-4
TGTGCCAGCAGTGAACAAGGGGGGCTGAGCAATCAGCCCCAGCATTTT
CASSEQGGLSNQPQHF
>TRBJ2-2|NA|many|TRBV4-2
TGTGCCAGCAGCCAAGAATCGGAATCCGGGGAGCTGTTTTTT
CASSQESESGELFF
>TRBJ2-5|TRBD2|NA|TRBV25-1
TGTGCCAGCAGCTTGGGGCTAGCGGAAGAGACCCAGTACTTC
CASSLGLAEETQYF
>TRBJ2-7|NA|NA|TRBV24-1
TGTGCCACCAGTGATTCGGACAACTACGAGCAGTACTTC
CATSDSDNYEQYF
>TRBJ1-5|TRBD1|NA|TRBV19
TGTGCCAGTAGTGACCGGCAAGGACAGGGCTACAATCAGCCCCAGCATTTT
CASSDRQGQGYNQPQHF
>TRBJ2-7|NA|NA|TRBV15
TGTGCCACCAGCAAAAATACGGGATGGTACGAGCAGTACTTC
CATSKNTGWYEQYF
>TRBJ1-1|NA|NA|TRBV15
TGTGCCACCAGCAGCCCCGGTGGGGGGATGAACACTGAAGCTTTCTTT
CATSSPGGGMNTEAFF
>TRBJ1-5|NA|NA|TRBV4-3
TGCGCCAGCAGCCTAGATTCACGGGGTAAACAGCCCCAGCATTTT
CASSLDSRGKQPQHF
>TRBJ1-1|NA|few|TRBV5-1
TGCGCCAGCAGCCCCGGACAGTTAAGCATGAGCACTGAAGCTTTCTTT
CASSPGQLSMSTEAFF
>TRBJ1-5|TRBD1|many|TRBV20-1
TGCAGTGCTACCTGGACAGGCGGAAATCAGCCCCAGCATTTT
CSATWTGGNQPQHF
>TRBJ2-1|NA|many|TRBV5-6
TGTGCCAGCAGCGCTTACGGGGTCGGTGAGCAGTTCTTC
CASSAYGVGEQFF
>TRBJ2-1|TRBD2|NA|TRBV5-6
TGTGCCAGCAGCCCTAGGACTAGCGGAAGCAATGAGCAGTTCTTC
CASSPRTSGSNEQFF
>TRBJ1-2|NA|once|TRBV2
TGTGCCAGCAGTATAGCGGCGGGCTATGGCTACACCTTC
CASSIAAGYGYTF
>TRBJ2-1|TRBD1|many|TRBV7-9
TGTGCCATACAGGGGGCCCATGAGCAGTTCTTC
CAIQGAHEQFF
>TRBJ2-3|NA|NA|TRBV9
TGTGCCAGCAGCGTGAAAGATACGCAGTATTTT
CASSVKDTQYF
>TRBJ2-1|NA|many|TRBV10-3
TGTGCCATCAGTGAACGTGCCAATGAGCAGTTCTTC
CAISERANEQFF
>TRBJ1-2|NA|few|TRBV7-8
TGTGCCAGCAGTCCCAGGGAGCTTGACGGCTACACCTTC
CASSPRELDGYTF
>TRBJ1-6|NA|NA|TRBV25-1
TGTGCCAGCTCAGAATTACGACAAACTACTAATTCACCCCTCCACTTT
CASSELRQTTNSPLHF
>TRBJ2-1|NA|many|TRBV5-8
TGTGCCAGCAGCCCGCTCGGGGTTAGCTCCTACAATGAGCAGTTCTTC
CASSPLGVSSYNEQFF
>TRBJ2-7|TRBD2|NA|TRBV7-9
TGTGCCAGCAGCCAAGAGCCGGGACTAGCCCCCGAGCAGTACTTC
CASSQEPGLAPEQYF
>TRBJ1-3|NA|few|TRBV6-5
TGTGCCAGCAGTATACAACAGGGAACAAACACCATATATTTT
CASSIQQGTNTIYF
>TRBJ2-1|TRBD2|many|TRBV13
TGTGCTACCTCGGGCGGGAGGGTCGATGAGCAGTTCTTC
CATSGGRVDEQFF
>TRBJ1-5|NA|many|TRBV6-6
TGTGCCAGCAGTTACTCAGGGCCCACTCAGCCCCAGCATTTT
CASSYSGPTQPQHF
>TRBJ2-2|NA|NA|TRBV19
TGTGCCAGTAGTATAGTGGGAAACAAGATAGTCAATCCCGGGGAGCTGTTTTTT
CASSIVGNKIVNPGELFF
>TRBJ1-2|TRBD1|many|TRBV7-9
TGTGCCAGCAGCTCTAGGGACAGAGACGGCTACACCTTC
CASSSRDRDGYTF
>TRBJ1-1|NA|NA|TRBV6-1
TGTGCCAGCAGTGAAACACAGGCGGGGAACACTGAAGCTTTCTTT
CASSETQAGNTEAFF